The 23 T cell receptor beta chains in this list originate from one sample, sequenced in a study of shared clonotypes between healthy human individuals. Method: immunoSEQ multiplex PCR; TCRdb's copy keeps in-frame clones and lacks some. The repertoire has 2 million to 2.5 million clones, approximately 94% of them found once; the top ten carry under 2%. CD8 cells classed as naive were CD45RO-negative and positively selected for CCR7, excluding terminally differentiated effector memory CD45RA+ cells. Sequencing was performed on naive CD8+ T cells from PBMCs. The receptor source for this set is a young man in good health. Some clones in this sample may be carry-over from other donors' samples.

The J gene is TRBJ2-3, the V gene TRBV7-3; D remains unclear. The germline V and J ends were trimmed by 6 bases and 4 bases, with 17 bases remaining between them. The CDR3 extends over 15 amino acids. Germline V gene sequence: CDR1 SGHTA, CDR2 FQGTGA. The CDR3 DNA sequence: TGTGCCAGCAGGTTTAACGGACCCACGGCAGATACGCAGTATTTT. Its protein product is CASRFNGPTADTQYF.

The V call is TRBV20-1, the J call TRBJ1-1; no firm D call. The V gene lost 2 bases and the J gene lost 6 bases, with 7 bases spanning the gap. The CDR3 has 11 residues. Germline values: CDR1 DFQATT, CDR2 SNEGSKA (reference sequence). Here the CDR3 DNA reads TGCAGTGCTAGAATGGGTGCTGAAGCTTTCTTT. This codes for CSARMGAEAFF.

The chain employs TRBV11-3 and TRBJ2-3; D call uncertain. This CDR3 contains 15 residues. Germline V gene sequence: CDR1 SGHNT, CDR2 YENEEA. The ends were cut back, 5 bases at V and 3 bases at J, with 15 bases in the middle. CDR3 residues: CASSPRIGRTDTQYF. In DNA form, the CDR3 reads TGTGCCAGCAGCCCGAGAATCGGGCGGACAGATACGCAGTATTTT.

The chain has TRBV7-2 and TRBJ1-1; no clear D. Trimming took off 3 bases at V and 3 bases at J, with 14 bases between the two ends. The germline V gene has CDR1 SGHTA and CDR2 FQGNSA. The CDR3 runs to 15 residues. CDR3 loop: CASSLLSSRHTEAFF. CDR3 sequence (DNA): TGTGCCAGCAGCTTGCTATCGAGTCGACACACTGAAGCTTTCTTT.

The chain employs TRBV10-1 and TRBJ2-1; D is perhaps TRBD2 (5 bases). The V end was cut by 6 bases, the J end by 1 base, with 10 bases between. This CDR3 has 14 amino acids. The germline CDR1 and CDR2 sequences are WNHNN and SYGVQD (reference sequence). Written as DNA, the CDR3 is TGCGCCAGCAGCTCCGGCGGGTCCTACAATGAGCAGTTCTTC. Its translation: CASSSGGSYNEQFF.

V and J are TRBV19 and TRBJ1-4; 7 nucleotides agree with TRBD1. V was pared by 7 bases and J by 5 bases, with 10 bases of the junction left unmatched. In germline, CDR1 is LNHDA, CDR2 SQIVND (reference sequence). The CDR3 runs to 15 residues. For the CDR3, the DNA is TGTGCCAGTACCCCAGGGGGGACTTTGAATGAAAAACTGTTTTTT. Encoded protein: CASTPGGTLNEKLFF.

This chain links TRBV5-1 with TRBJ2-7; 12 bases match TRBD1. Germline V gene data show CDR1 as SGHRS and CDR2 as YFSETQ. The CDR3 has 17 amino acids. V gave up 4 bases and J gave up 2 bases; unmatched junction bases: 10. In DNA form, the CDR3 reads TGCGCCAGCAGCCCCAGCGGGACAGGGGGCACACCCTACGAGCAGTACTTC. Its translation is CASSPSGTGGTPYEQYF.

The chain couples TRBV9 to TRBJ1-1; the D is unclear. V lost 4 bases and J 1 base, leaving 17 bases between the germline ends. Germline V gene sequence: CDR1 SGDLS, CDR2 YYNGEE. The CDR3 is 16 amino acids. CDR3 nucleotides: TGTGCCAGCAGCCCCTATTCGGGCAGCCCGAACACTGAAGCTTTCTTT. This codes for CASSPYSGSPNTEAFF. The entire variable domain, with the rest obtained from reference TRBV9 and TRBJ1-1, is as follows: DSGVTQTPKHLITATGQRVTLRCSPRSGDLSVYWYQQSLDQGLQFLIQYYNGEERAKGNILERFSAQQFPDLHSELNLSSLELGDSALYFCASSPYSGSPNTEAFFGQGTRLTVV.

Regarding this clone: Other DNA sequences in this specimen translate into the identical CDR3. CDR3 sequence (DNA): TGTGCCAGCAGCTTGGAACTTTACAATGAGCAGTTCTTC. Amino acid sequence: CASSLELYNEQFF. This chain links TRBV5-6 with TRBJ2-1; D is ambiguous. V gave up 0 bases and J gave up 4 bases, with 5 bases separating them. The CDR3 contains 13 residues. CDR1 is SGHDT, CDR2 YYEEEE, per germline.

This rearrangement joins TRBV4-1 to TRBJ1-5; D is unresolved. CDR1 MGHRA and CDR2 YSYEKL come from the germline V gene. The CDR3 spans 15 residues. The V end was cut by 4 bases, the J end by 0 bases, with 10 bases between. The CDR3 loop is CASSLNRPSNQPQHF. In nucleotides, the CDR3 is TGCGCCAGCAGCCTGAACAGACCTAGCAATCAGCCCCAGCATTTT.

V usage is TRBV6-5 and J usage is TRBJ2-1; 11 bases match TRBD2. V dropped 6 bases and J dropped 6; count of bases not matched to a gene: 7. Looked up from germline, CDR1 is MNHEY and CDR2 is SVGAGI. The CDR3 is 15 amino acids. The CDR3 DNA reads TGTGCCAGCAGCTTAGCGGGAGGGCCTGGCAATGAGCAGTTCTTC. Protein: CASSLAGGPGNEQFF.

The chain links TRBV28 to TRBJ1-5; 7 bases match TRBD1. V was clipped by 11 bases and J by 4 bases; unmatched bases: 11. CDR1 and CDR2 (germline): MDHEN, SYDVKM. This CDR3 region has 14 residues. The CDR3 DNA sequence: TGTGCCTCAAATGGGGACAGCTCTAATCAGCCCCAGCATTTT. It encodes CASNGDSSNQPQHF.

The gene calls are TRBV30 and TRBJ1-1; unclear D gene. The CDR3 covers 14 residues. Germline values: CDR1 GTSNPN, CDR2 SVGIG (reference sequence). Trimming stripped 5 bases from V and 0 bases from J, with 13 bases between. The CDR3 region has the DNA TGTGCCTGGCCCTCTCCCGCCTTGAACACTGAAGCTTTCTTT. Protein: CAWPSPALNTEAFF.

This clone was recorded a few times. This chain connects TRBV10-1 to TRBJ1-1; D remains unclear. The CDR3 is 13 amino acids. The germline CDR1 and CDR2 sequences are WNHNN and SYGVQD (reference sequence). Trimming took off 4 bases at V and 4 bases at J, with 10 bases between the two ends. CDR3 coding DNA: TGCGCCAGCAGTGGACACCAGAGCACTGAAGCTTTCTTT. The encoded protein is CASSGHQSTEAFF.

The chain combines TRBV5-4 with TRBJ2-7; D remains unclear. With 2 bases removed from V and 5 bases from J, the gap between germline ends came to 14 bases. The CDR3 sequence is 14 residues long. Germline values: CDR1 SGHNT, CDR2 YYREEE (reference sequence). The CDR3 protein is CASSLDLKSDEQYF. The CDR3, as DNA: TGTGCCAGCAGCTTAGATCTAAAGTCGGACGAGCAGTACTTC.

V and J are TRBV7-9 and TRBJ1-1; the D is unclear. This CDR3 has 12 residues. Germline V gene sequence: CDR1 SEHNR, CDR2 FQNEAQ (reference sequence). Trimming removed 4 bases from V and 8 bases from J, with 11 bases in between. The CDR3 loop is CASSSPYPEAFF. The CDR3, as DNA: TGTGCCAGCAGCTCCCCTTACCCCGAAGCTTTCTTT.

The chain couples TRBV27 to TRBJ2-1, with D perhaps TRBD2 (5 bases). This CDR3 has 15 residues. CDR1 is MNHEY and CDR2 is SMNVEV in the germline V gene (reference sequence). Trimming shortened V by 4 bases and J by 3 bases, and 13 bases separated the two germline ends. The CDR3: CASSSDSNYYNEQFF. The CDR3 nucleotides are TGTGCCAGCAGTTCGGACTCGAATTACTACAATGAGCAGTTCTTC.

This clone was seen once. This sequence joins TRBV7-8 and TRBJ2-1; D unclear. CDR3 length equals 16 residues. Germline V CDR1 and CDR2: SGHVS, FQNEAQ. The V gene lost 1 base and the J gene lost 0 bases, with 10 bases spanning the gap. The CDR3, as DNA: TGTGCCAGCAGCTTAGACGGCGGAGCCTCCTACAATGAGCAGTTCTTC. Encoded protein: CASSLDGGASYNEQFF.

The J gene is TRBJ1-1, the V gene TRBV27; 8 bases align to TRBD1. The ends lost 5 bases at V and 3 bases at J; junction bases unmatched: 8. The germline gives CDR1 MNHEY, CDR2 SMNVEV (reference sequence). This CDR3 is built from 15 residues. CDR3 in amino acids: CASSLWTGSHTEAFF. DNA for the CDR3: TGTGCCAGCAGTCTCTGGACAGGGTCCCACACTGAAGCTTTCTTT.

The V call is TRBV2, the J call TRBJ1-1, with TRBD1 matching over 12 bases. The V segment lost 6 bases and the J segment 0 bases; nucleotides outside the gene matches: 8. Germline loops: CDR1 SNHLY, CDR2 FYNNEI. The CDR3 covers 17 residues. The CDR3 region has the DNA TGTGCCAGCAGGGGGACAGGGGGCCCTTCAATGAACACTGAAGCTTTCTTT. It translates to CASRGTGGPSMNTEAFF.

The chain recombines TRBV11-2 with TRBJ2-7; no clear D. Trimming pared 5 bases from V and 7 bases from J, leaving 18 bases between. The CDR3 extends over 14 amino acids. CDR1 and CDR2 from the germline V gene are SGHAT and FQNNGV. The CDR3 DNA reads as TGTGCCAGCAGCCCGCGGACGTCCTTGGGGGAGCAGTACTTC. Residues: CASSPRTSLGEQYF. The full variable domain, its missing parts supplied by reference TRBV11-2 and TRBJ2-7, is EAGVAQSPRYKIIEKRQSVAFWCNPISGHATLYWYQQILGQGPKLLIQFQNNGVVDDSQLPKDRFSAERLKGVDSTLKIQPAKLEDSAVYLCASSPRTSLGEQYFGPGTRLTVT.

In DNA form, the CDR3 reads TGTGCCAGCAGCCAAGATGGAAGCTCTGGGGCCAACGTCCTGACTTTC. Its translation is CASSQDGSSGANVLTF. The rearrangement joins TRBV4-2 to TRBJ2-6; no firm D call. Trimming removed 0 bases at V and 0 bases at J, with 6 bases between. CDR1 and CDR2 from the germline V gene are LGHNA and YNFKEQ. The CDR3 has 16 amino acids.

For this clone: Different DNA sequences within this sample yield the same CDR3. The chain combines TRBV7-9 with TRBJ2-7, with 7 bases matching TRBD1. CDR3 length: 14 amino acids. CDR1 and CDR2 from the germline V gene are SEHNR and FQNEAQ (reference sequence). V lost 5 bases to trimming and J lost 0 bases; unmatched junction nucleotides: 4. For the CDR3, the DNA is TGTGCCAGCAGCCCGGACAGGAACTCCTACGAGCAGTACTTC. It yields the protein CASSPDRNSYEQYF. The whole variable domain, filled in from reference TRBV7-9 and TRBJ2-7, reads DTGVSQNPRHKITKRGQNVTFRCDPISEHNRLYWYRQTLGQGPEFLTYFQNEAQLEKSRLLSDRFSAERPKGSFSTLEIQRTEQGDSAMYLCASSPDRNSYEQYFGPGTRLTVT.